This TCR beta chain emerged from a study of CD8+ T cells in alopecia areata. Study outcomes and limitations: Relative to mice, TCR sharing across patients was less clear, a difference possibly HLA-related.

CDR1 is MGHDK and CDR2 is SYGVNS in the germline V gene. Trimming took off 5 bases at V and 5 bases at J, with 22 bases between the two ends. This CDR3 has 16 amino acids. With regard to this clone: The antigen is unknown.

RNA was extracted and reverse transcribed into cDNA as the sequencing template. Sequenced by immunoSEQ multiplex PCR; TCRdb stores in-frame clones only, minus some. The data contain fewer than 150,000 clones, 35% to 40% of them singletons. This clonotype was obtained from a human donor with alopecia areata. Sequencing was carried out using CD4+ T cells sorted from blood. The chain recombines TRBV25-1 with TRBJ2-7, with TRBD1 as a possible D gene (6 bases). In nucleotides, the CDR3 is TGTGCCAGCAGTCCGCTCGGGACAAGGTGGCGACACGAGCAGTACTTC. Protein: CASSPLGTRWRHEQYF.